This T cell receptor (beta chain) was retrieved from a study of shared clonotypes between healthy human individuals. The CDR3 has 14 amino acids. The V and J ends lost 5 bases and 2 bases respectively, with 12 bases between them. Germline CDR1 MNHEY, CDR2 SMNVEV (reference sequence). Sequencing used immunoSEQ multiplex PCR; TCRdb keeps in-frame clones, though not all of them. The sample includes 2 million to 2.5 million clones, approximately 95% of them seen just once. In the case of this clone: Other DNA sequences within the sample encode an identical CDR3.

The chain couples TRBV27 to TRBJ1-1; possible D gene TRBD1, 6 bases. Material for sequencing was naive CD4+ T cells sorted from blood. Subset noted: CD45RA+ positively selected. This clonotype originated in a man between 18 and 29 years old in good health. CDR3 sequence: CASSLGGGNTEAFF. In DNA form, the CDR3 reads TGTGCCAGCAGTCTTGGGGGCGGTAACACTGAAGCTTTCTTT.